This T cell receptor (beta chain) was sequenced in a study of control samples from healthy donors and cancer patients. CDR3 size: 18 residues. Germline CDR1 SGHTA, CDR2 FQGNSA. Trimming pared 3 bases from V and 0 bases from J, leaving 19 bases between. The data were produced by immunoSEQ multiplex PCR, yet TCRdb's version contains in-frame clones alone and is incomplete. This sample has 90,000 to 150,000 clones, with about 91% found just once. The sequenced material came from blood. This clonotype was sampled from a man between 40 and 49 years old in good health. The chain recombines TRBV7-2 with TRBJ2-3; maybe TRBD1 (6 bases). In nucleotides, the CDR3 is TGTGCCAGCAGCTTCCCGGGACACCCGGCAACTAGCACAGATACGCAGTATTTT. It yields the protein CASSFPGHPATSTDTQYF.